This is a list of T cell receptor beta chains from one sample in a study of T-cell reconstitution after alpha-beta-depleted transplantation in children. TCRdb redid the calling of the PCR reads with MiXCR, one entry per CDR3 protein. This table has 400,000 to 500,000 distinct CDR3 sequences, around 9.9% appearing once. The starting material was PBMCs from the stem cell graft donor, obtained from the stem cell graft. These receptors originate from a human donor who donated a stem cell graft to a child with acute myeloid leukemia. Each CDR3 is given without its conserved first and last residue.

>TRBJ1-5|13|TRBV20-1
SAGEGGGPKQPQH
>TRBJ2-1|13|TRBV7-9
ASSLVLGGYNEQF
>TRBJ1-1|16|TRBV5-1
ASSGPGGKEALNTEAF
>TRBJ1-1|12|TRBV20-1
SARKEAGHTEAF
>TRBJ1-1|13|TRBV7-9
ASSTADSLNTEAF
>TRBJ2-7|13|TRBV21-1
ASSKEQGKAYEQY
>TRBJ2-3|15|TRBV5-1
ASTMNARTTSTDTQY
>TRBJ2-7|11|TRBV25-1
ASSRLAGAEQY
>TRBJ2-5|11|TRBV29-1
SVERAARETQY
>TRBJ2-5|14|TRBV15
ATSRVPTGDQETQY
>TRBJ2-3|12|TRBV20-1
SAISGTSTDTQY
>TRBJ2-3|14|TRBV19
ASSTQGLALTDTQY
>TRBJ2-2|14|TRBV5-1
ASSLARVGGTGELF
>TRBJ1-6|15|TRBV27
ASSLTPTGGSLTPLH
>TRBJ1-2|12|TRBV6-5
ASSYVDRANGYT
>TRBJ2-5|11|TRBV7-2
ASSYKTQETQY
>TRBJ2-7|15|TRBV7-2
ASSFLGGREVSYEQY
>TRBJ1-1|13|TRBV5-6
ASSPPADRTAEAF
>TRBJ2-2|17|TRBV7-2
ASSLASLAGGTNTGELF
>TRBJ2-1|10|TRBV5-1
ASSFAYNEQF
>TRBJ2-7|12|TRBV29-1
SATGTSPTYEQY
>TRBJ2-2|14|TRBV20-1
SARVDSGGLTGELF
>TRBJ1-3|15|TRBV6-5
ASSYSLDVLSGNTIY
>TRBJ1-1|16|TRBV5-1
ASSRAAVHGGMNTEAF
>TRBJ1-1|12|TRBV5-1
ASSLIQGNTEAF
>TRBJ2-1|13|TRBV4-2
ASSPQGANYNEQF
>TRBJ1-5|12|TRBV10-3
ARPRRGSGQPQH
>TRBJ2-1|13|TRBV4-3
ASSQDIGRANEQF
>TRBJ2-5|13|TRBV5-1
ASSSGTGIQETQY